The rows below give T cell receptor beta chains drawn from one sample of a study of cytomegalovirus exposure and HLA in healthy donors. Sequencing used immunoSEQ multiplex PCR; TCRdb keeps in-frame clones, though not all of them. Of around 170,000 clones in the sample, roughly 85% were seen once. The sequenced sample consisted of PBMCs. The origin of the receptors is a young man in good health and CMV-seropositive. CDR3s include the opening cysteine and the closing phenylalanine or tryptophan. Fields, in order: J gene, V gene, CDR3 protein.

J gene: TRBJ2-5
V gene: TRBV19
CDR3 protein: CASRAAETQYF

J gene: TRBJ2-5
V gene: TRBV7-2
CDR3 protein: CASSLTPVGGGFSSETQYF

J gene: TRBJ2-2
V gene: TRBV9
CDR3 protein: CASSAYNGGEGELFF

J gene: TRBJ2-7
V gene: TRBV27
CDR3 protein: CASSPGTGGSYEQYF

J gene: TRBJ2-1
V gene: TRBV19
CDR3 protein: CASSPPRREQFF

J gene: TRBJ1-1
V gene: TRBV5-1
CDR3 protein: CASSLQGAGTEAFF

J gene: TRBJ1-2
V gene: TRBV10-2
CDR3 protein: CASSDSGQGASGYTF

J gene: TRBJ2-1
V gene: TRBV18
CDR3 protein: CASSRDRGLNEQFF

J gene: TRBJ2-5
V gene: TRBV11-3
CDR3 protein: CASSLDSQRLETQYF

J gene: TRBJ1-5
V gene: TRBV7-8
CDR3 protein: CASSFQGDQPQHF

J gene: TRBJ1-1
V gene: TRBV7-2
CDR3 protein: CASSLRAPGEDTFEAFF

J gene: TRBJ1-2
V gene: TRBV29-1
CDR3 protein: CSVAGTGVDYGYTF

J gene: TRBJ2-2
V gene: TRBV9
CDR3 protein: CASSELAGAAGELFF

J gene: TRBJ2-5
V gene: TRBV19
CDR3 protein: CASRRKQAETQYF

J gene: TRBJ1-5
V gene: TRBV6-6
CDR3 protein: CASRPGTGGTNQPQHF

J gene: TRBJ2-7
V gene: TRBV11-3
CDR3 protein: CASSSRGQLYEQYF

J gene: TRBJ2-3
V gene: TRBV9
CDR3 protein: CASSGDSYTQYF

J gene: TRBJ1-2
V gene: TRBV4-1
CDR3 protein: CASSQHPGGGYGYTF

J gene: TRBJ1-2
V gene: TRBV6-5
CDR3 protein: CASTDREEASYTF

J gene: TRBJ2-5
V gene: TRBV5-4
CDR3 protein: CASSSGLAEETQYF

J gene: TRBJ2-3
V gene: TRBV2
CDR3 protein: CASSMGLAGTRDTQYF

J gene: TRBJ2-7
V gene: TRBV11-2
CDR3 protein: CASSLSRAGYYYEQYF

J gene: TRBJ1-5
V gene: TRBV5-6
CDR3 protein: CASSTGINQPQHF

J gene: TRBJ1-1
V gene: TRBV10-3
CDR3 protein: CAISETTGGTEAFF

J gene: TRBJ1-1
V gene: TRBV5-1
CDR3 protein: CASSLGEGDTEAFF

J gene: TRBJ1-2
V gene: TRBV10-3
CDR3 protein: CAISESMSDYGYTF

J gene: TRBJ2-7
V gene: TRBV27
CDR3 protein: CASSLSRPSEQYF

J gene: TRBJ2-1
V gene: TRBV6-1
CDR3 protein: CASSVGQGAYNEQFF

J gene: TRBJ2-1
V gene: TRBV28
CDR3 protein: CASSLFSSGANNEQFF

J gene: TRBJ2-1
V gene: TRBV7-9
CDR3 protein: CASSPRLDNEQFF

J gene: TRBJ1-2
V gene: TRBV28
CDR3 protein: CASRDRGDGYTF

J gene: TRBJ2-7
V gene: TRBV7-2
CDR3 protein: CASSQRGGDEQYF

J gene: TRBJ1-5
V gene: TRBV30
CDR3 protein: CAWTYKDRGYVPQHF

J gene: TRBJ1-2
V gene: TRBV5-1
CDR3 protein: CASSLMGADGYTF

J gene: TRBJ1-1
V gene: TRBV5-1
CDR3 protein: CASRGQGDTEAFF

J gene: TRBJ2-1
V gene: TRBV9
CDR3 protein: CASSASNTGYNEQFF

J gene: TRBJ2-6
V gene: TRBV27
CDR3 protein: CASSLRARGGSGANVLTF

J gene: TRBJ2-1
V gene: TRBV27
CDR3 protein: CASSYRGSVQFF

J gene: TRBJ2-1
V gene: TRBV11-3
CDR3 protein: CASSPGPVIVGRSSYNEQFF